This TCR beta chain comes out of a study of blood T cell repertoires in COVID-19. As handled by the study authors: Estimates of nucleated cell counts were drawn from the amplification of reference gene primers. The protocol was immunoSEQ multiplex PCR, while the TCRdb copy is restricted to in-frame clones and leaves out a portion. D and trimming were read from the DNA, whereas the V and J calls and clone size are those reported in that table. Of roughly 190,000 clones listed, 80% to 90% are singletons. The CDR3 is 15 residues long. V trimming: 5 bases; J trimming: 1 base; junction bases outside the gene matches: 10. Looked up from germline, CDR1 is SQVTM and CDR2 is ANQGSEA.

This sequence joins TRBV29-1 and TRBJ1-1; the match to TRBD1 covers 7 bases. This TCR was recovered from a man younger than 35 with active or convalescent COVID-19. The sequenced sample consisted of peripheral blood. CDR3 nucleotide sequence: TGCAGCGTTCAACAGGGGTCCTGGGGGAACACTGAAGCTTTCTTT. Protein: CSVQQGSWGNTEAFF.